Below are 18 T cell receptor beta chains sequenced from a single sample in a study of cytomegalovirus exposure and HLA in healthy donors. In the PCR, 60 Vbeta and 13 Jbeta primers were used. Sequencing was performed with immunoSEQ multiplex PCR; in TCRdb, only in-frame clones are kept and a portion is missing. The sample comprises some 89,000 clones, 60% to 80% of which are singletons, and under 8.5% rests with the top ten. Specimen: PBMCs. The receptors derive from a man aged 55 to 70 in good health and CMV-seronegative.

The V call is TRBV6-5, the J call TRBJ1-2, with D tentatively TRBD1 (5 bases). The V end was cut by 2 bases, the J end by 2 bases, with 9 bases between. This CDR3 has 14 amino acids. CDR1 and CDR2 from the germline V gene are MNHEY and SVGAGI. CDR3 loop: CASSYSRANYGYTF. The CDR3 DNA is TGTGCCAGCAGTTACAGCAGGGCAAACTATGGCTACACCTTC.

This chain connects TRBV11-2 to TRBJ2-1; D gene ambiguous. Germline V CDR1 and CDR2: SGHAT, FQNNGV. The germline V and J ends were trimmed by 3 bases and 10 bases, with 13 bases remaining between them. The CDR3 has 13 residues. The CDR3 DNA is TGTGCCAGCAGCTTGGCGGTACTAAAGGAGCAGTTCTTC. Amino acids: CASSLAVLKEQFF.

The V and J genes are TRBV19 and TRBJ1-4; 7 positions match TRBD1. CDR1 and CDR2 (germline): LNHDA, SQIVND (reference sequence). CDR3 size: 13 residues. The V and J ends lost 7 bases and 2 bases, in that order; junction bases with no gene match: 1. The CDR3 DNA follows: TGTGCCAGTATGGGACAGACTAATGAAAAACTGTTTTTT. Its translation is CASMGQTNEKLFF.

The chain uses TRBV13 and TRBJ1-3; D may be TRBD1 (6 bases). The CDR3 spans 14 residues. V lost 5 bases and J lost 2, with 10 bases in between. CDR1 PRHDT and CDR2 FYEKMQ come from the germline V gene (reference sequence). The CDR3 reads CASSPRTAGNTIYF. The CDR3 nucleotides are TGTGCCAGCAGCCCACGGACAGCTGGAAACACCATATATTTT.

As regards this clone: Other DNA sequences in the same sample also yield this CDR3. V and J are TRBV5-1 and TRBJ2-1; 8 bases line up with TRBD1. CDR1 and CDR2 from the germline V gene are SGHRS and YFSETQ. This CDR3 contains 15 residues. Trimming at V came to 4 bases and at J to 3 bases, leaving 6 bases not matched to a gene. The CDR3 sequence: CASSLQGASYNEQFF. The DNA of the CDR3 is TGCGCCAGCAGCCTCCAGGGGGCCAGCTACAATGAGCAGTTCTTC.

Written as DNA, the CDR3 is TGCGCCTGCTCCGGTCATAGGAGGGACTCTAATGAAAAACTGTTTTTT. It codes for CACSGHRRDSNEKLFF. This sequence joins TRBV10-1 and TRBJ1-4; possibly TRBD1 for D (5 bases). This CDR3 has 16 residues. V lost 11 bases and J lost 3, with 22 bases in between. Germline V gene data show CDR1 as WNHNN and CDR2 as SYGVQD (reference sequence).

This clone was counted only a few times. The CDR3 region has the DNA TGTGCCAGCAGCTTAGTAAGCACAGATACGCAGTATTTT. It encodes CASSLVSTDTQYF. This rearrangement joins TRBV7-8 to TRBJ2-3; the D is unclear. V gave up 1 base and J gave up 0 bases, with 2 bases separating them. The germline gives CDR1 SGHVS, CDR2 FQNEAQ. The CDR3 runs to 13 residues.

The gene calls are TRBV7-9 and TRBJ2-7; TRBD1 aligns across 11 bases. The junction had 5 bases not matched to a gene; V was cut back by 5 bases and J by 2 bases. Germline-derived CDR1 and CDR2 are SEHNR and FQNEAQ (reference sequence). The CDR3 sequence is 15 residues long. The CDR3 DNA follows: TGTGCCAGCAGCCAGGACAGGGGGCCCCCCTACGAGCAGTACTTC. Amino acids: CASSQDRGPPYEQYF.

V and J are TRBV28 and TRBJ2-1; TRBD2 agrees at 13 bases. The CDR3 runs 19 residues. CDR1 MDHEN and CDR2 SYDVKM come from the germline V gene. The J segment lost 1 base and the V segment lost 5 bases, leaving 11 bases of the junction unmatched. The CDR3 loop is CASSPGLAGRPRSYNEQFF. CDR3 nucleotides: TGTGCCAGCAGTCCGGGACTAGCGGGGCGTCCCCGTTCCTACAATGAGCAGTTCTTC.

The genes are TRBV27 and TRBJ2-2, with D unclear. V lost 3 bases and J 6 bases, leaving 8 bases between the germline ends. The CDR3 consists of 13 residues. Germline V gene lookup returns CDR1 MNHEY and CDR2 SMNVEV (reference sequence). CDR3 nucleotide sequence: TGTGCCAGCAGTTTTCGTAGTCCCGGGGAGCTGTTTTTT. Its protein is CASSFRSPGELFF.

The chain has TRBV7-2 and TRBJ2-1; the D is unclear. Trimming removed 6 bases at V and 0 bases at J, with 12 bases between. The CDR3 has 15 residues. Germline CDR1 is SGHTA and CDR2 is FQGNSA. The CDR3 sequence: CASRGGASSYNEQFF. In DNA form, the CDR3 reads TGTGCCAGCAGAGGTGGAGCCTCCTCCTACAATGAGCAGTTCTTC.

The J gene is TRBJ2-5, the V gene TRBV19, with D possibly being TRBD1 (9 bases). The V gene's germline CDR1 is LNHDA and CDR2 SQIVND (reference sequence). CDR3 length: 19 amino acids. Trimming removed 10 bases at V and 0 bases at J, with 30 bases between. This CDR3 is CATGRDRDSSGGYQETQYF. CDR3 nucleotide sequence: TGTGCCACCGGGAGGGACAGGGACTCCAGCGGGGGTTACCAAGAGACCCAGTACTTC.

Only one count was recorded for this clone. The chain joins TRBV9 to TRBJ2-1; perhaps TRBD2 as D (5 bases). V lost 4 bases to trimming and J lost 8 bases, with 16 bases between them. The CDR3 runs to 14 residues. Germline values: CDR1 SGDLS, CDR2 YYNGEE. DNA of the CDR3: TGTGCCAGCAGCTGGGCCACTAGGAACGATGAGCAGTTCTTC. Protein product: CASSWATRNDEQFF.

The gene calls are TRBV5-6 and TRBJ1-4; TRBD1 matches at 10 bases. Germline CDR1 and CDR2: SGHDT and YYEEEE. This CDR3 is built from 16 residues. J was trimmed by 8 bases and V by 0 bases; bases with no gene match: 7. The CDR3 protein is CASSLGTDRGLEKLFF. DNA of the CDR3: TGTGCCAGCAGCTTGGGCACCGACAGGGGGCTAGAAAAACTGTTTTTT.

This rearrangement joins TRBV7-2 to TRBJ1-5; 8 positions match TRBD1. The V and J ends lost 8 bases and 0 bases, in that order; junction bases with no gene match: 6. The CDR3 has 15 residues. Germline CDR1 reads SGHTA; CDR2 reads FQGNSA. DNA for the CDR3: TGTGCCAGCGGGACAGGCCGTTATAGCAATCAGCCCCAGCATTTT. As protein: CASGTGRYSNQPQHF.

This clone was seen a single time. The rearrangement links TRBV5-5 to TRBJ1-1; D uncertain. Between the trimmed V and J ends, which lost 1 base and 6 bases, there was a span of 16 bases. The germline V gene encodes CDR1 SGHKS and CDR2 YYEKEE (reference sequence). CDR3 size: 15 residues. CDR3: CASSLQFGVRAEAFF. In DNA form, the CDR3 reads TGTGCCAGCAGCTTGCAATTCGGGGTTAGAGCTGAAGCTTTCTTT.

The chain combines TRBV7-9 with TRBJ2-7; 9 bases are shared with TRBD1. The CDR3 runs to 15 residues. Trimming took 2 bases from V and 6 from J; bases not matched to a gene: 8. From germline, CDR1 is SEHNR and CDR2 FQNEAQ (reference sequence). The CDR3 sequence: CASSLPSGTGSEQYF. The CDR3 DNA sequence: TGTGCCAGCAGCTTACCGTCCGGGACAGGGAGCGAGCAGTACTTC.

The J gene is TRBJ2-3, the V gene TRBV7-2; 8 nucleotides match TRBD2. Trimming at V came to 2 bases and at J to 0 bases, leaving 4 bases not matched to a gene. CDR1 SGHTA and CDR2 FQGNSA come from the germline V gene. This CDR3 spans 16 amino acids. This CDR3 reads CASSLFGGGSTDTQYF. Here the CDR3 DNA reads TGTGCCAGCAGCTTATTCGGGGGGGGCAGCACAGATACGCAGTATTTT.